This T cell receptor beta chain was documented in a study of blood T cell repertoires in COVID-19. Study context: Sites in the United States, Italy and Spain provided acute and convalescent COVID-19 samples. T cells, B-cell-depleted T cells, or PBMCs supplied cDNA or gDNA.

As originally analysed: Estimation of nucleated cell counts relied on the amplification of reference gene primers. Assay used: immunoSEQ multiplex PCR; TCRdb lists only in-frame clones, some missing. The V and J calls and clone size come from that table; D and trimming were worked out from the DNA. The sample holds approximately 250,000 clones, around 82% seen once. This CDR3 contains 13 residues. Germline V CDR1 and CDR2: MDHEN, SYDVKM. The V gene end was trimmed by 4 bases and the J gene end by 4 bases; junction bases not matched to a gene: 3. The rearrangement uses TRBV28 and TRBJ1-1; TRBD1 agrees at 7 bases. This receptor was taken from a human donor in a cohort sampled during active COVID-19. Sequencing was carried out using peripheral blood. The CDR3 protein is CASSSRQGTEAFF. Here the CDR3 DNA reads TGTGCCAGCAGTTCCCGACAGGGCACTGAAGCTTTCTTT.